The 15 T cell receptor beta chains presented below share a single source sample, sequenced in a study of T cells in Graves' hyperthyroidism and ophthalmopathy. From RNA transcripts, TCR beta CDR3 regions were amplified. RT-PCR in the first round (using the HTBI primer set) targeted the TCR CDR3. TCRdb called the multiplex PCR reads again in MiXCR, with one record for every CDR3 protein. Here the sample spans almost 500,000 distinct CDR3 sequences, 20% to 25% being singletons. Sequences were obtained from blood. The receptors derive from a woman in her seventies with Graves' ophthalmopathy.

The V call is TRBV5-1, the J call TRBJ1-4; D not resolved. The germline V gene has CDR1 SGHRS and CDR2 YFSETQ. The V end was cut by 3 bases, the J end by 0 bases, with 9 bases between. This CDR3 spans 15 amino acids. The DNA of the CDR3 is TGCGCCAGCAGCTCGACGGCATCAACTAATGAAAAACTGTTTTTT. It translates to CASSSTASTNEKLFF.

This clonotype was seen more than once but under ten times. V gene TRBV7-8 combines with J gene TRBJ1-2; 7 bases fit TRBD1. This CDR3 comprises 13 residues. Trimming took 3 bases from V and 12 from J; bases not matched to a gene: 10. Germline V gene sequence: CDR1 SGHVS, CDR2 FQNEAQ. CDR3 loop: CASSFRQGSSNTF. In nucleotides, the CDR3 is TGTGCCAGCAGCTTCAGACAGGGATCCAGCAACACCTTC. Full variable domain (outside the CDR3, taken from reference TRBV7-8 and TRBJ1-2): GAGVSQSPRYKVAKRGQDVALRCDPISGHVSLFWYQQALGQGPEFLTYFQNEAQLDKSGLPSDRFFAERPEGSVSTLKIQRTQQEDSAVYLCASSFRQGSSNTFGSGTRLTVV.

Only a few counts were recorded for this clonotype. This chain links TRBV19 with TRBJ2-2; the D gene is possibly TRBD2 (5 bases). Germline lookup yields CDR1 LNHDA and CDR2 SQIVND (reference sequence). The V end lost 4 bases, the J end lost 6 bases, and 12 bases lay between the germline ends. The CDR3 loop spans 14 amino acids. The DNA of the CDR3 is TGTGCCAGTAGTAGCCTGGGAGTGGCCGGGGAGCTGTTTTTT. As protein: CASSSLGVAGELFF.

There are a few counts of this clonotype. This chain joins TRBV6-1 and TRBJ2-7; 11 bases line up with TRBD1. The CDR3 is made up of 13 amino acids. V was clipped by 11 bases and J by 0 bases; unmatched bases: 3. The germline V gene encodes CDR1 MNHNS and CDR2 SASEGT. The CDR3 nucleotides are TGTGCCGGGGGGACAGGGGGCTCCTACGAGCAGTACTTC. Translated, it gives CAGGTGGSYEQYF.

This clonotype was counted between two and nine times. The CDR3 loop is CSVRQGTTEAFF. The CDR3, as DNA: TGCAGCGTTAGACAGGGGACCACTGAAGCTTTCTTT. The chain uses TRBV29-1 and TRBJ1-1; TRBD1 agrees at 8 bases. The CDR3 is 12 amino acids. Germline assignment: CDR1 SQVTM and CDR2 ANQGSEA. Losses at the gene ends were 5 bases for V and 4 bases for J; bases not matched to a gene: 3.

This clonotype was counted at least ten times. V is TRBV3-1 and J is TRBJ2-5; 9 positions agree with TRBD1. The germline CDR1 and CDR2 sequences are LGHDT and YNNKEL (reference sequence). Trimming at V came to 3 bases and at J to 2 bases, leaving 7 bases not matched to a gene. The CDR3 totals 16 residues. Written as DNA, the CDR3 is TGTGCCAGCAGCCATCGGACAGGGGCCCCTCAAGAGACCCAGTACTTC. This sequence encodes CASSHRTGAPQETQYF.

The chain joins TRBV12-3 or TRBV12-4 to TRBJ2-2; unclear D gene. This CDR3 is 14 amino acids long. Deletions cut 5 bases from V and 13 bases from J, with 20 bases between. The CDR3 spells CASSRTRIHRRLFF. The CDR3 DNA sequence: TGTGCCAGCAGTCGCACACGTATTCATCGAAGGCTGTTTTTT.

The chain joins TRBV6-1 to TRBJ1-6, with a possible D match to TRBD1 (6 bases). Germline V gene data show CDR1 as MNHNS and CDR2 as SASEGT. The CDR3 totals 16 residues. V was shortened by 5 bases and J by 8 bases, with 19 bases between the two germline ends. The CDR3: CASSQDSPGLYSPLHF. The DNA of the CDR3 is TGTGCCAGCAGTCAGGACAGCCCAGGCCTTTATTCACCCCTCCACTTT.

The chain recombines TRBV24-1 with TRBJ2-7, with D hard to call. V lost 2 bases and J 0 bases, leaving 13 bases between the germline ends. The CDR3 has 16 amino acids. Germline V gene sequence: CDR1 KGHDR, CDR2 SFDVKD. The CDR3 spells CATSDYKHLSSYEQYF. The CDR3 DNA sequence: TGTGCCACCAGTGATTATAAACATCTGAGCTCCTACGAGCAGTACTTC.

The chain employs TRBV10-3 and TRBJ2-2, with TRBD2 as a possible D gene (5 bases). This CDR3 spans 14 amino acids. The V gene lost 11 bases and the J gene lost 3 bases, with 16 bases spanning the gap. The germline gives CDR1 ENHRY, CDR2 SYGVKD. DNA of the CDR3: TGTGCCTCTATCTGGGAGAGGGACACCGGGGAGCTGTTTTTT. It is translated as CASIWERDTGELFF.

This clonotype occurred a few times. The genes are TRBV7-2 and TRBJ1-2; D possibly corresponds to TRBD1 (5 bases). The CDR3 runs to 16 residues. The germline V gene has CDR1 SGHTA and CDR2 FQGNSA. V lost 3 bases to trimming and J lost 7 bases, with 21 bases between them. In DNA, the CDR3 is TGTGCCAGCAGCTTCGTCGGCGGTGGGGGGTTTGTTGGCTACACCTTC. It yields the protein CASSFVGGGGFVGYTF.

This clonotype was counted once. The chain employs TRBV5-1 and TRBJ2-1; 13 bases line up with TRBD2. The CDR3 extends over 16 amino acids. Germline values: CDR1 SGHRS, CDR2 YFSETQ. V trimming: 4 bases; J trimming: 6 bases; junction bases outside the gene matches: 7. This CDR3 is CASSPPGLAGINEQFF. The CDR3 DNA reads TGCGCCAGCAGCCCTCCGGGACTAGCGGGAATCAATGAGCAGTTCTTC.

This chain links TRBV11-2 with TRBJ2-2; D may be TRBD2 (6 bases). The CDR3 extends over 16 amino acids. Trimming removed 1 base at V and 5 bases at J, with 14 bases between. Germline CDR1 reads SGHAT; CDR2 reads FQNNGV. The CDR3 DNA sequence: TGTGCCAGCAGCTTAGTGGGGGGACTGGGTACCGGGGAGCTGTTTTTT. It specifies CASSLVGGLGTGELFF.

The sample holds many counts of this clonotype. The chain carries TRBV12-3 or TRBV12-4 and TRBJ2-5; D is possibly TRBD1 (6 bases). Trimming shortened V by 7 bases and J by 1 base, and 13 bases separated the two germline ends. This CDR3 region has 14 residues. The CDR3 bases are TGTGCCAGCACCGGGACACTCAGCCAAGAGACCCAGTACTTC. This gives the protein CASTGTLSQETQYF.

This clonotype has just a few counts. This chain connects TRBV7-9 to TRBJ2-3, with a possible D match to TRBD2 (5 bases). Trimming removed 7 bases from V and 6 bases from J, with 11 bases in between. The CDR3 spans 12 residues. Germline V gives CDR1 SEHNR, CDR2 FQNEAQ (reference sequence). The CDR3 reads CASKLGWDTQYF. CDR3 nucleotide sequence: TGTGCCAGCAAACTAGGATGGGATACGCAGTATTTT.